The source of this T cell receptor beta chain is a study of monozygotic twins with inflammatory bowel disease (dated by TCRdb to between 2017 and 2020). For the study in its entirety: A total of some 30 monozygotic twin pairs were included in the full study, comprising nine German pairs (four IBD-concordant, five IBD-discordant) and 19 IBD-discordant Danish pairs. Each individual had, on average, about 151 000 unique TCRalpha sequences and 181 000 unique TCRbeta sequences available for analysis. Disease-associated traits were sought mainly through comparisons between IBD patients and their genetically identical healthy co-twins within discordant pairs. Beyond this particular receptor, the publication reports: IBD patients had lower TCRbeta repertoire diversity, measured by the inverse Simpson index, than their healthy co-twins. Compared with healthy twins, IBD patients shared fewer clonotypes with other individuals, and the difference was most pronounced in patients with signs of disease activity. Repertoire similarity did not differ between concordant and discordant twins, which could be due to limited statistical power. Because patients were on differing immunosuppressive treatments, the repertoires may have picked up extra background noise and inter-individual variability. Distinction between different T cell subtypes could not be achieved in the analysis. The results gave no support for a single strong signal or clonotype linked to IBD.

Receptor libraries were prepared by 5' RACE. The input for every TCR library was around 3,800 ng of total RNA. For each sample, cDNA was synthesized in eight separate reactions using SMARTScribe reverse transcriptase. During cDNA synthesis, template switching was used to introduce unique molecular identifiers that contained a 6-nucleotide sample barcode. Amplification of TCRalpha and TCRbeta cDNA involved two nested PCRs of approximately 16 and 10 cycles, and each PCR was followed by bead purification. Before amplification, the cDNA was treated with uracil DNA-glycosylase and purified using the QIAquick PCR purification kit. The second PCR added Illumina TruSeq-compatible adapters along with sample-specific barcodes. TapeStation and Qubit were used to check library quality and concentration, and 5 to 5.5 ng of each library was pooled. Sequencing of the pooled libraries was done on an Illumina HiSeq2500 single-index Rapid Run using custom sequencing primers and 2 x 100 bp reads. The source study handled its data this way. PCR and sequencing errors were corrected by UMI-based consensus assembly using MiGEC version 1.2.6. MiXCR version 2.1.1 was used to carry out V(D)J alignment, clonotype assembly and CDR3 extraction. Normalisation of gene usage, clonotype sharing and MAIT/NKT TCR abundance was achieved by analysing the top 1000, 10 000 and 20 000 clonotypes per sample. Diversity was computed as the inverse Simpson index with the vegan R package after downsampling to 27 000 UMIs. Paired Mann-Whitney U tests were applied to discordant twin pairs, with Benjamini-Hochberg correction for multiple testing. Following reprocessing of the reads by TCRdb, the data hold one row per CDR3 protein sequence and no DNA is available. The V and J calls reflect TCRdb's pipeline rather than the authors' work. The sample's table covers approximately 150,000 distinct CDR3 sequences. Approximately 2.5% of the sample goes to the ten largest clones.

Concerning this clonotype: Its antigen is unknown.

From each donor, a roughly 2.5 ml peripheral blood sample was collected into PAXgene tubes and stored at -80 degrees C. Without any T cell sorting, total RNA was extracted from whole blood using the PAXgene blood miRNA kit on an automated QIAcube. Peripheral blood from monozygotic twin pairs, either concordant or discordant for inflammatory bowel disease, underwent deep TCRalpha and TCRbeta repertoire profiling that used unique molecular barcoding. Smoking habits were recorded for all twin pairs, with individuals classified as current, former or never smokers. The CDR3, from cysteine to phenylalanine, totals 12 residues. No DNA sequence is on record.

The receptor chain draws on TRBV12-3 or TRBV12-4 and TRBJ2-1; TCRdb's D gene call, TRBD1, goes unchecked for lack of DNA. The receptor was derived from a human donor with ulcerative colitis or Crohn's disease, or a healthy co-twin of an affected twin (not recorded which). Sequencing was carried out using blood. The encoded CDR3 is CASTPGRNEQFF.